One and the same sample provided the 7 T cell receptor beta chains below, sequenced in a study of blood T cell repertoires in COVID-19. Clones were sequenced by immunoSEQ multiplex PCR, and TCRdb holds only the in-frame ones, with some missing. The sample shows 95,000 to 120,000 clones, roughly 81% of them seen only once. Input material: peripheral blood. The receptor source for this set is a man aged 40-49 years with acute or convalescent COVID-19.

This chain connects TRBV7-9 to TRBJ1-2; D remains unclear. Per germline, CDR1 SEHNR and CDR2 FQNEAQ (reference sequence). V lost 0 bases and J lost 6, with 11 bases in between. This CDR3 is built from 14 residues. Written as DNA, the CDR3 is TGTGCCAGCAGCTTAGCGCGAGGAGCTGATGGCTACACCTTC. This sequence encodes CASSLARGADGYTF.

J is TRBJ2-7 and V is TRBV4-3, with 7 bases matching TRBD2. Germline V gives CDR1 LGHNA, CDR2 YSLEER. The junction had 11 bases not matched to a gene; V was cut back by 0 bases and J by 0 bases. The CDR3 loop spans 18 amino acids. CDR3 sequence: CASSQDLQRDGGSYEQYF. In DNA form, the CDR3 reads TGCGCCAGCAGCCAAGATCTTCAGCGGGACGGCGGCTCCTACGAGCAGTACTTC.

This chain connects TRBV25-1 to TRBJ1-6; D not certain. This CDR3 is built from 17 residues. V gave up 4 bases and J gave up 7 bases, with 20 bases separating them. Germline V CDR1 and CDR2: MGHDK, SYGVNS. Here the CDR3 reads CASSGGLTTPPNSPLHF. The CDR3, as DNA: TGTGCCAGCAGTGGTGGACTGACGACCCCTCCAAATTCACCCCTCCACTTT. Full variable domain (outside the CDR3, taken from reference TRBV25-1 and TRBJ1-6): EADIYQTPRYLVIGTGKKITLECSQTMGHDKMYWYQQDPGMELHLIHYSYGVNSTEKGDLSSESTVSRIRTEHFPLTLESARPSHTSQYLCASSGGLTTPPNSPLHFGNGTRLTVT.

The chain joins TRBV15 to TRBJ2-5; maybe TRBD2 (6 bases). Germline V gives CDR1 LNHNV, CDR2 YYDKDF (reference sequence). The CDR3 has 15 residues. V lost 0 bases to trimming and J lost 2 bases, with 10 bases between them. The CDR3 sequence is CATSRDGGSQETQYF. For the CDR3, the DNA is TGTGCCACCAGCAGAGATGGGGGGAGTCAAGAGACCCAGTACTTC.

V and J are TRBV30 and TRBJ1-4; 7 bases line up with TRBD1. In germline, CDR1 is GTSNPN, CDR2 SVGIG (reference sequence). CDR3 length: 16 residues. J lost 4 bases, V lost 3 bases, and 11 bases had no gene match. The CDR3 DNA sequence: TGTGCCTGGAGCGAGTACCCACAGGGGATTAATGAAAAACTGTTTTTT. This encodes CAWSEYPQGINEKLFF.

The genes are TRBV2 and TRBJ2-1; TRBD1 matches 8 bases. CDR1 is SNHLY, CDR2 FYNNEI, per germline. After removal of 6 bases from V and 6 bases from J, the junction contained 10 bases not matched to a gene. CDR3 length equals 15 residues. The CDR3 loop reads CASRNPGQVTNEQFF. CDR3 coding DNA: TGTGCCAGCAGGAATCCGGGACAGGTGACCAATGAGCAGTTCTTC. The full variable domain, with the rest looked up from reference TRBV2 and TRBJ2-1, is EPEVTQTPSHQVTQMGQEVILRCVPISNHLYFYWYRQILGQKVEFLVSFYNNEISEKSEIFDDQFSVERPDGSNFTLKIRSTKLEDSAMYFCASRNPGQVTNEQFFGPGTRLTVL.

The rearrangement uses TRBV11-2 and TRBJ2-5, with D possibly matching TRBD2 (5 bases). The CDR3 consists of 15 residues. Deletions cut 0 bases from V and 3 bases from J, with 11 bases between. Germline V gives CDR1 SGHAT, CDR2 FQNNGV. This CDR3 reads CASSLDGVMKETQYF. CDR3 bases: TGTGCCAGCAGCTTAGACGGGGTGATGAAAGAGACCCAGTACTTC.